One and the same sample provided the 14 T cell receptor beta chains below, sequenced in a study of cytomegalovirus exposure and HLA in healthy donors. The PCR employed 60 Vbeta primers together with 13 Jbeta primers. The method was immunoSEQ multiplex PCR; TCRdb's version includes in-frame clones alone and lacks a portion of them. Of roughly 90,000 clones listed, over 60% are singletons. Sequenced input: PBMCs. These receptors were taken from a woman between 40 and 55 years old in good health and CMV-seropositive.

The chain has TRBV7-2 and TRBJ1-5; D remains unclear. V was trimmed by 3 bases and J by 6 bases, leaving 6 bases between them. The CDR3 consists of 12 residues. Germline CDR1 reads SGHTA; CDR2 reads FQGNSA. CDR3 nucleotide sequence: TGTGCCAGCAGCTTTCCTAGTCAGCCCCAGCATTTT. Translating gives CASSFPSQPQHF. The full variable domain, rest sourced from reference TRBV7-2 and TRBJ1-5, is GAGVSQSPSNKVTEKGKDVELRCDPISGHTALYWYRQSLGQGLEFLIYFQGNSAPDKSGLPSDRFSAERTGGSVSTLTIQRTQQEDSAVYLCASSFPSQPQHFGDGTRLSIL.

This chain uses TRBV6-6 with TRBJ2-7; D is unresolved. Germline-derived CDR1 and CDR2 are MNHNY and SVGAGI (reference sequence). The CDR3 spans 14 residues. V lost 0 bases, J lost 1 base, and 7 bases lay in between. In DNA, the CDR3 is TGTGCCAGCAGTTACTCGTCTAGTTCCTACGAGCAGTACTTC. Amino acid sequence: CASSYSSSSYEQYF.

This sequence joins TRBV6-4 and TRBJ2-6, with D tentatively TRBD1 (5 bases). Looked up from germline, CDR1 is MRHNA and CDR2 is SNTAGT. Deletions cut 4 bases from V and 0 bases from J, with 10 bases between. The CDR3 sequence is 16 residues long. The CDR3 nucleotides read TGTGCCAGCAGTGCAGAAGACAGCTCTGGGGCCAACGTCCTGACTTTC. Translated: CASSAEDSSGANVLTF.

The chain recombines TRBV4-2 with TRBJ2-3, with 10 positions matching TRBD2. CDR1 LGHNA and CDR2 YNFKEQ come from the germline V gene. The length of the CDR3 is 18 residues. Trimming cost V 3 bases and J 2 bases; bases outside gene matches: 11. CDR3 DNA: TGTGCCAGCAGCCATCCCCCCGGACTAGCGGATAACACAGATACGCAGTATTTT. Translation gives CASSHPPGLADNTDTQYF.

The chain carries TRBV6-1 and TRBJ1-5; maybe TRBD1 (5 bases). The ends were cut back, 1 base at V and 9 bases at J, with 19 bases in the middle. CDR1 is MNHNS, CDR2 SASEGT, per germline. The CDR3 is 16 residues long. The CDR3 is CASSEGGGVLRRPQHF. CDR3 sequence (DNA): TGTGCCAGCAGTGAAGGCGGGGGAGTATTGAGACGGCCCCAGCATTTT.

V and J are TRBV28 and TRBJ1-6, with D possibly being TRBD1 (5 bases). V was pared by 8 bases and J by 10 bases, with 12 bases between. CDR1 and CDR2 from the germline V gene are MDHEN and SYDVKM. This CDR3 has 12 amino acids. DNA of the CDR3: TGTGCCAGCGCGGGGGGTGTGTCACCCCTCCACTTT. Translated, it gives CASAGGVSPLHF.

This clone was seen only a few times. The chain joins TRBV6-1 to TRBJ2-7; a possible D gene is TRBD2 (5 bases). Germline V gene lookup returns CDR1 MNHNS and CDR2 SASEGT. V lost 0 bases to trimming and J lost 2 bases, with 17 bases between them. The CDR3 is 17 amino acids. CDR3 sequence reads: CASSEALRGFGTYEQYF. In DNA, the CDR3 is TGTGCCAGCAGTGAAGCGCTTCGAGGGTTTGGGACCTACGAGCAGTACTTC.

The CDR3 sequence is CASSYSTVAGESEQYF. The CDR3 DNA is TGTGCCAGCAGTTACTCGACGGTAGCGGGAGAGAGCGAGCAGTACTTC. The V call is TRBV6-7, the J call TRBJ2-7; TRBD2 aligns across 9 bases. TRBV6-7 is an ORF, and what it does is uncertain. V lost 0 bases, J lost 6 bases, and 9 bases stayed unmatched. This CDR3 region has 16 residues.

This chain links TRBV11-2 with TRBJ1-5; 7 nucleotides agree with TRBD1. CDR3 size: 14 residues. The V segment lost 4 bases and the J segment 4 bases; nucleotides outside the gene matches: 4. Germline CDR1 is SGHAT and CDR2 is FQNNGV. The CDR3 here is CASSSDRPNQPQHF. The DNA of the CDR3 is TGTGCCAGCAGCTCGGACAGGCCTAATCAGCCCCAGCATTTT.

The chain joins TRBV5-1 to TRBJ2-3; 12 bases map to TRBD2. Trimming removed 7 bases from V and 4 bases from J; junction bases left unmatched: 4. This CDR3 comprises 14 residues. Germline V gene sequence: CDR1 SGHRS, CDR2 YFSETQ. The CDR3 region is CASRLAGVPDTQYF. DNA of the CDR3: TGCGCCAGCCGACTAGCGGGAGTCCCAGATACGCAGTATTTT.

On this clone itself: At one end the junction does not follow the germline gene, possibly because of a read error. Other DNA sequences in this specimen translate into the identical CDR3. This chain links TRBV29-1 with TRBJ2-6, with D tentatively TRBD1 (5 bases). Germline CDR1 reads SQVTM; CDR2 reads ANQGSEA. CDR3 length equals 16 residues. The CDR3 reads CSVEDQASSGANVLTF. CDR3 DNA sequence: TGCAGCGTTGAAGATCAAGCGTCCTCTGGGGCCAACGTCCTGACTTTT. The complete variable domain, with remaining parts taken from reference TRBV29-1 and TRBJ2-6, reads SAVISQKPSRDICQRGTSLTIQCQVDSQVTMMFWYRQQPGQSLTLIATANQGSEATYESGFVIDKFPISRPNLTFSTLTVSNMSPEDSSIYLCSVEDQASSGANVLTFGAGSRLTVL.

This clone was counted a single time. The V call is TRBV7-2, the J call TRBJ2-7; 8 nucleotides agree with TRBD2. The CDR3 length is 14 residues. Germline values: CDR1 SGHTA, CDR2 FQGNSA. Trimming cost V 7 bases and J 2 bases; bases outside gene matches: 7. CDR3 protein: CASTSAGGPYEQYF. The CDR3 DNA follows: TGTGCCAGCACCTCGGCGGGAGGTCCCTACGAGCAGTACTTC.

This clone was seen just once. The chain employs TRBV7-2 and TRBJ2-2; no clear D gene. The ends were cut back, 2 bases at V and 0 bases at J, with 7 bases in the middle. Germline values: CDR1 SGHTA, CDR2 FQGNSA. This CDR3 region has 15 residues. CDR3 bases: TGTGCCAGCAGCTTATTCGCGGCGAACACCGGGGAGCTGTTTTTT. This codes for CASSLFAANTGELFF.

The count of this clone is one. J is TRBJ2-1 and V is TRBV30, with D possibly matching TRBD1 (6 bases). The V end was cut by 1 base, the J end by 9 bases, with 10 bases between. Germline values: CDR1 GTSNPN, CDR2 SVGIG (reference sequence). The CDR3 runs to 12 residues. CDR3 sequence: CAWSAQGSEQFF. The CDR3 DNA follows: TGTGCCTGGAGTGCTCAGGGGAGTGAGCAGTTCTTC.